This section outlines one TCR beta chain sequence together with its context. The cohort comprised adults aged about 18 to 100 years residing in approximately 25 US areas. Membership in each cohort depended on participant-reported clinical history. The germline gives CDR1 WSHSY, CDR2 SAAADI. V was cut by 8 bases and J by 7 bases, with 18 bases left in between. There are 14 residues in the CDR3. This entry is derived from a study of blood T cell repertoires in COVID-19. Study as a whole: Acute and convalescent COVID-19 specimens originated in the United States, Italy and Spain. T cells, B-cell-depleted T cells, or PBMCs supplied cDNA or gDNA.

The repertoire was sequenced with immunoSEQ multiplex PCR; TCRdb's copy has only in-frame clones and lacks some. Here the sample spans fewer than 250,000 clones, 75% to 85% being singletons. The genes are TRBV10-2 and TRBJ2-1; D perhaps matches TRBD2 (5 bases). The receptor's source is a woman aged 40 to 55 with acute COVID-19. The source material was PBMCs or T cells enriched from blood (not recorded which). The CDR3 spells CASATGGGVNEQFF. Here the CDR3 DNA reads TGCGCCAGCGCAACCGGTGGAGGTGTGAATGAGCAGTTCTTC.